This passage covers 11 T cell receptor beta chains from one sample sequenced in a study of cytotoxic CD8 clonotypes in ibrutinib-treated CLL (dated by TCRdb to the early 2020s). The intended sense of this specimen's time point label: about eleven months on ibrutinib. The library came from the immunoSEQ multiplex PCR assay. The clones in this table, taken by TCRdb from immuneACCESS, are in-frame only. Not every clone is retained; where verified, under half of the shortfall comes from an unresolved V gene, and the cause of the rest is unknown. For this sample the table gives around 19,000 clones, of which 55% to 80% were detected only once. 25% of the sample is held by the ten biggest clonotypes. The sequencing used PBMCs, collected after 12 months of ibrutinib treatment. These receptors all stem from a human donor with chronic lymphocytic leukemia.

The chain combines TRBV20-1 with TRBJ2-5; D not resolved. Germline V gene lookup returns CDR1 DFQATT and CDR2 SNEGSKA (reference sequence). The CDR3 is 11 residues long. V dropped 8 bases and J dropped 7 bases, with 14 bases sitting between them. The CDR3 loop is CSSEYLTTQYF. The CDR3 nucleotides read TGCAGTTCAGAGTATCTCACGACCCAGTACTTC.

This clone was recorded only once. J is TRBJ1-5 and V is TRBV28; D is unclear. Germline assignment: CDR1 MDHEN and CDR2 SYDVKM. This CDR3 region has 13 residues. With 3 bases removed from V and 5 bases from J, the gap between germline ends came to 8 bases. The CDR3 nucleotides are TGTGCCAGCAGTTTTTTGACCTATCAGCCCCAGCATTTT. This encodes CASSFLTYQPQHF.

J is TRBJ2-1 and V is TRBV5-1, with TRBD2 matching 11 bases. CDR3 length: 19 amino acids. The germline CDR1 and CDR2 sequences are SGHRS and YFSETQ. V lost 3 bases and J lost 0; bases outside the gene matches: 11. The CDR3 DNA follows: TGCGCCAGCAGCTCCATGACTAGCGGGACCAGGAGCTCCTACAATGAGCAGTTCTTC. Translation: CASSSMTSGTRSSYNEQFF. Full variable domain (outside the CDR3, taken from reference TRBV5-1 and TRBJ2-1): KAGVTQTPRYLIKTRGQQVTLSCSPISGHRSVSWYQQTPGQGLQFLFEYFSETQRNKGNFPGRFSGRQFSNSRSEMNVSTLELGDSALYLCASSSMTSGTRSSYNEQFFGPGTRLTVL.

The rearrangement uses TRBV2 and TRBJ1-5; 7 nucleotides match TRBD1. Trimming took 6 bases from V and 5 from J; bases not matched to a gene: 10. The CDR3 runs to 15 residues. Per germline, CDR1 SNHLY and CDR2 FYNNEI. CDR3 amino acids: CASSSGVGGHQPQHF. The DNA of the CDR3 is TGTGCCAGCAGCTCGGGGGTAGGGGGCCATCAGCCCCAGCATTTT. Full variable domain (outside the CDR3, taken from reference TRBV2 and TRBJ1-5): EPEVTQTPSHQVTQMGQEVILRCVPISNHLYFYWYRQILGQKVEFLVSFYNNEISEKSEIFDDQFSVERPDGSNFTLKIRSTKLEDSAMYFCASSSGVGGHQPQHFGDGTRLSIL.

The V call is TRBV30, the J call TRBJ2-5; TRBD2 agrees at 8 bases. Germline V CDR1 and CDR2: GTSNPN, SVGIG (reference sequence). The CDR3 extends over 16 amino acids. The junction had 7 bases not matched to a gene; V was cut back by 0 bases and J by 1 base. The CDR3 is CAWSVSSGRFQETQYF. The CDR3 bases are TGTGCCTGGAGTGTTTCCAGCGGGAGATTCCAAGAGACCCAGTACTTC.

This clone was seen once. The chain uses TRBV5-7 and TRBJ1-4; 9 nucleotides agree with TRBD1. TRBV5-7 is reported as an ORF; its role is uncertain. The CDR3 covers 19 residues. The trim removed 0 bases at V and 4 bases at J, leaving 13 bases unmatched. The CDR3 DNA sequence: TGTGCCAGCAGCTTGGGTTTTTACAGGGGGCTCGTTTTTAATGAAAAACTGTTTTTT. This gives the protein CASSLGFYRGLVFNEKLFF.

This chain joins TRBV11-1 and TRBJ2-2, with TRBD2 matching over 7 bases. This CDR3 contains 16 residues. Germline lookup yields CDR1 SGHAT and CDR2 FQDESV (reference sequence). Germline trimming cut 5 bases from V and 5 bases from J; bases unmatched to any gene: 11. The CDR3, as DNA: TGTGCCAGCAGCCAGGGACTACCAGCCGTTACCGGGGAGCTGTTTTTT. Its protein product is CASSQGLPAVTGELFF.

V gene TRBV9 combines with J gene TRBJ2-1; 9 bases are a match to TRBD2. CDR3 length: 14 amino acids. Trimming cost V 4 bases and J 5 bases; bases outside gene matches: 4. Germline lookup yields CDR1 SGDLS and CDR2 YYNGEE. The CDR3 DNA sequence: TGTGCCAGCAGCCTGGGGACTAGCCACAATGAGCAGTTCTTC. The encoded protein is CASSLGTSHNEQFF.

V usage is TRBV6-6 and J usage is TRBJ2-1; 7 positions match TRBD1. The CDR3 contains 13 residues. CDR1 is MNHNY, CDR2 SVGAGI, per germline (reference sequence). V was pared by 6 bases and J by 6 bases, with 5 bases of the junction left unmatched. The CDR3 sequence: CASRFRDSNEQFF. The CDR3 bases are TGTGCCAGCAGATTTAGGGACAGCAATGAGCAGTTCTTC.

The V and J genes are TRBV27 and TRBJ1-1; 9 nucleotides match TRBD1. With V trimmed by 8 bases and J by 1 base, 5 bases remained unmatched. CDR1 is MNHEY and CDR2 is SMNVEV in the germline V gene (reference sequence). The CDR3 has 14 amino acids. CDR3 nucleotide sequence: TGTGCCAGCGGGGGACAGGGTGCGAACACTGAAGCTTTCTTT. Amino acids: CASGGQGANTEAFF.

This rearrangement joins TRBV25-1 to TRBJ2-3, with a possible D match to TRBD1 (6 bases). This CDR3 comprises 15 residues. V lost 4 bases and J 1 base, leaving 12 bases between the germline ends. Looked up from germline, CDR1 is MGHDK and CDR2 is SYGVNS. CDR3 bases: TGTGCCAGCAGTGTTTCAGGGGTGGGCACAGATACGCAGTATTTT. It encodes CASSVSGVGTDTQYF.